Listed below are T cell receptor beta chains from one sample, sequenced in a study of long-term antiretroviral therapy in people with HIV. TCRdb's table, derived via immunoSEQ multiplex PCR, lists solely in-frame clones and lacks some. The sample includes just under 35,000 clones, around 84% of them seen just once. The input for sequencing was unsorted PBMCs, taken approximately 2.9 years before starting antiretroviral therapy. Receptor source: a woman in her 30s with HIV. Each CDR3 is given with its conserved first and last residue. The order of the fields is clone size, CDR3 length, V gene, D gene, J gene, CDR3 DNA, CDR3 protein. The D gene is left open where the match is weak. Not every row has a clone size; where given, it reads once, few, many or a size class.

NA	13	TRBV6-5	NA	TRBJ1-5	TGTGCCAGCAGTTACGGGGCCAATCAGCCCCAGCATTTT	CASSYGANQPQHF
NA	17	TRBV18	TRBD1	TRBJ2-1	TGTGCCAGCTCCCCCGACGGTGAGGACAGGGGGTTGGGTGAGCAGTTCTTC	CASSPDGEDRGLGEQFF
few	17	TRBV19	TRBD1	TRBJ2-7	TGTGCCAGTAGTATCCAAGTGACAGGGTCATCCGCCTACGAGCAGTACTTC	CASSIQVTGSSAYEQYF
NA	11	TRBV2	TRBD2	TRBJ2-3	TGTGCCAGTGTAAGCGGGACCCACCAGTATTTT	CASVSGTHQYF
NA	17	TRBV6-1	NA	TRBJ1-3	TGTGCCAGCAGTGGACAGGAGTATTTGCCTTCTGGAAACACCATATATTTT	CASSGQEYLPSGNTIYF
NA	16	TRBV9	NA	TRBJ2-3	TGTGCCAGCAGCGTAGTGTCGGGGCAGAGCACAGATACGCAGTATTTT	CASSVVSGQSTDTQYF
NA	21	TRBV19	TRBD1	TRBJ2-4	TGTGCCAGTAGTACATACACCTGGGACAGGGGGGTCGGGGTTGACAAAAACATTCAGTACTTC	CASSTYTWDRGVGVDKNIQYF
NA	13	TRBV19	TRBD1	TRBJ1-2	TGTGCCAGTACGACAGGGGCTGGGCATGGCTACACCTTC	CASTTGAGHGYTF
once	13	TRBV2	NA	TRBJ1-5	TGTGCCACCTTAGGTAATGTAGGACAGCCCCAGCATTTT	CATLGNVGQPQHF
once	11	TRBV10-2	NA	TRBJ2-1	TGCGCCAGCAGTAGGTCGAATGAGCAGTTCTTC	CASSRSNEQFF
medium-sized	13	TRBV6-4	NA	TRBJ2-2	TGTGCCAGCAGTGTGACAGACAGCGGGGAGCTGTTTTTT	CASSVTDSGELFF
NA	11	TRBV6-1	NA	TRBJ1-2	TGTGCCAGCAGTGAAAAATATGGCTACACCTTC	CASSEKYGYTF
NA	17	TRBV4-1	NA	TRBJ1-1	TGCGCCAGCAGCCAAGGTGGGGCCCCAAACAAGAACACTGAAGCTTTCTTT	CASSQGGAPNKNTEAFF
once	12	TRBV29-1	TRBD1	TRBJ1-4	TGCAGCGTTGAAACCCCAGGGGGAAAACTGTTTTTT	CSVETPGGKLFF
NA	13	TRBV29-1	NA	TRBJ1-5	TGCAGCGTTGAAGAGGACCGTAATCAGCCCCAGCATTTT	CSVEEDRNQPQHF
NA	13	TRBV6-5	TRBD1	TRBJ1-2	TGTGCCAGCAGTCGACAGGGGGCGCGTGGCTACACCTTC	CASSRQGARGYTF
NA	15	TRBV18	NA	TRBJ1-3	TGTGCCAGCTCACCCGGACAGCTCTCTGGAAACACCATATATTTT	CASSPGQLSGNTIYF
NA	16	TRBV19	TRBD1	TRBJ1-5	TGTGCCAGTACCGGGACGACAGGGGGCAAGGTTCAGCCCCAGCATTTT	CASTGTTGGKVQPQHF
NA	15	TRBV27	TRBD1	TRBJ2-5	TGTGCCAGCAGTAGCGGGACAGGGAGCGCAGAGACCCAGTACTTC	CASSSGTGSAETQYF
NA	13	TRBV2	NA	TRBJ1-1	TGTGCCAGCAGTGAAGAGGAGCAGGATGAAGCTTTCTTT	CASSEEEQDEAFF
NA	16	TRBV5-6	NA	TRBJ2-7	TGTGCCAGCAGCTCAGAGGAGAGGATGCGAACCTACGAGCAGTACTTC	CASSSEERMRTYEQYF
NA	15	TRBV9	NA	TRBJ1-1	TGTGCCAGCAGCGTAGCGGACATGCGAAACACTGAAGCTTTCTTT	CASSVADMRNTEAFF
NA	16	TRBV19	NA	TRBJ1-1	TGTGCCAGTAGTATTTCAGGTAGGAGTTGGAACACTGAAGCTTTCTTT	CASSISGRSWNTEAFF
NA	13	TRBV29-1	NA	TRBJ1-5	TGCAGCGTTCTTTTGGTGGGCAATCAGCCCCAGCATTTT	CSVLLVGNQPQHF
NA	12	TRBV18	NA	TRBJ2-1	TGTGCCAGCTCACGTGCGATGGATGAGCAGTTCTTC	CASSRAMDEQFF
once	11	TRBV29-1	NA	TRBJ1-2	TGCAGCGTTGTTTACAGGGATGGCTACACCTTC	CSVVYRDGYTF
NA	15	TRBV30	TRBD1	TRBJ1-1	TGTGCCTGGAGTGCGCCGGGACAGGTCCACACTGAAGCTTTCTTT	CAWSAPGQVHTEAFF
NA	13	TRBV10-3	NA	TRBJ1-1	TGTGCCATACAACAGGGTTCGAACACTGAAGCTTTCTTT	CAIQQGSNTEAFF
NA	15	TRBV6-4	NA	TRBJ2-2	TGTGCCAGCAGCCGGGACTCCTCTGGCACCGGGGAGCTGTTTTTT	CASSRDSSGTGELFF
NA	15	TRBV7-9	NA	TRBJ2-3	TGTGCCAGCAGCTTAGTGATGGGTAGCACAGATACGCAGTATTTT	CASSLVMGSTDTQYF
NA	14	TRBV19	NA	TRBJ2-1	TGTGCCAGTAGTATAGGAGGGGGAAACAATGAGCAGTTCTTC	CASSIGGGNNEQFF
NA	16	TRBV10-3	NA	TRBJ2-5	TGTGCCATCAGGGAAAAGCGAGGGGGGCTAAGAGAGACCCAGTACTTC	CAIREKRGGLRETQYF
NA	14	TRBV28	NA	TRBJ1-1	TGTGCCAGCAGCCCCACGGGTTTGAACACTGAAGCTTTCTTT	CASSPTGLNTEAFF
NA	18	TRBV5-3	NA	TRBJ1-1	TGTGCCAGTGACATCCCCGATCTTGGCGTAAACATGAACACTGAAGCTTTCTTT	CASDIPDLGVNMNTEAFF
once	12	TRBV30	NA	TRBJ2-3	TGTGCCTGGAGTGCGTACACAGATACGCAGTATTTT	CAWSAYTDTQYF
NA	14	TRBV30	TRBD1	TRBJ2-4	TGTGCCTGCGCTACAGGGGGCCGTGGAAACATTCAGTACTTC	CACATGGRGNIQYF
NA	14	TRBV5-4	TRBD1	TRBJ1-1	TGTGCCAGCAGCTTATCAGGGGGGAACACTGAAGCTTTCTTT	CASSLSGGNTEAFF
NA	14	TRBV9	NA	TRBJ2-1	TGTGCCAGCAGCGTAGGCGACAGGCACAATGAGCAGTTCTTC	CASSVGDRHNEQFF
few	13	TRBV30	TRBD1	TRBJ1-2	TGTGCCTGGCACACAGGGGGCAGGGATGGCTACACCTTC	CAWHTGGRDGYTF
NA	16	TRBV30	TRBD1	TRBJ1-1	TGTGCCTGGAGTACGCGGACAGGGGTCGGGGGGACTGAAGCTTTCTTT	CAWSTRTGVGGTEAFF
few	12	TRBV28	NA	TRBJ1-3	TGTGCCAGCAACACTCTCGGGCGCACCATATATTTT	CASNTLGRTIYF
few	12	TRBV6-1	NA	TRBJ2-1	TGTGCCAGCAGTGAGTGGGACGATGAGCAGTTCTTC	CASSEWDDEQFF
NA	14	TRBV6-1	NA	TRBJ2-7	TGTGCCAGCAGTGAAGCGCGTAGTCGGTACGAGCAGTACTTC	CASSEARSRYEQYF
NA	14	TRBV5-1	TRBD1	TRBJ2-1	TGCGCCAGCAGCCCTGACAGGGGGTGGGATGAGCAGTTCTTC	CASSPDRGWDEQFF
NA	16	TRBV5-6	NA	TRBJ1-2	TGTGCCAGCAGCTTTTGGGCAGGGGCGCGGGACTATGGCTACACCTTC	CASSFWAGARDYGYTF
NA	17	TRBV5-5	TRBD1	TRBJ2-3	TGTGCCAGCAGCCCACCGCCCTCCGGGACAGGGGCGGATACGCAGTATTTT	CASSPPPSGTGADTQYF